The present entry profiles one T cell receptor (beta chain) with its context. The data belong to a study of T cell changes during pregnancy in multiple sclerosis. The method was immunoSEQ multiplex PCR; TCRdb's version includes in-frame clones alone and lacks a portion of them. The sample includes tens of thousands of clones, 90% to 95% seen only once; the top ten take 1.5% to 2%. The CDR3 sequence is 14 residues long. V lost 1 base and J lost 6, with 10 bases in between. Germline V CDR1 and CDR2: SGHTA, FQGNSA. The source of this sequence is a female donor in good health, enrolled as a control in a pregnancy study. The chain recombines TRBV7-2 with TRBJ1-5; D may be TRBD1 (5 bases). The specimen was peripheral blood, collected in the first trimester of pregnancy. This CDR3 is CASSLGGVGQPQHF. The CDR3 DNA follows: TGTGCCAGCAGCTTAGGGGGGGTAGGTCAGCCCCAGCATTTT.